One sample yielded the 3 T cell receptor beta chains listed below, sequenced in a study of cytomegalovirus exposure and HLA in healthy donors. The PCR used 60 Vbeta and 13 Jbeta primers. Produced via immunoSEQ multiplex PCR; TCRdb's table is partial and in-frame only. The sample carries about 140,000 clones, just under 85% recorded once. Sequencing input: PBMCs. These receptors were collected from a woman aged 40 to 55 in good health and CMV-seronegative.

The chain carries TRBV28 and TRBJ2-7; 7 nucleotides line up with TRBD1. Germline CDR1 and CDR2: MDHEN and SYDVKM. The length of the CDR3 is 15 residues. The V segment lost 6 bases and the J segment 4 bases; nucleotides outside the gene matches: 12. CDR3 DNA sequence: TGTGCCAGCAGAAATACCGGGACAGCATCTTACGAGCAGTACTTC. Amino acid sequence: CASRNTGTASYEQYF.

V gene TRBV9 combines with J gene TRBJ2-4; D unclear. Trimming removed 4 bases from V and 8 bases from J, with 16 bases in between. CDR3 size: 14 residues. Germline V gene lookup returns CDR1 SGDLS and CDR2 YYNGEE. CDR3 coding DNA: TGTGCCAGCAGCCCACTCCCCTCTGCGGACATTCAGTACTTC. It codes for CASSPLPSADIQYF.

The chain links TRBV5-1 to TRBJ1-1; 7 bases match TRBD1. V lost 2 bases, J lost 0 bases, and 1 base stayed unmatched. Germline V gene lookup returns CDR1 SGHRS and CDR2 YFSETQ. This CDR3 comprises 14 residues. In DNA form, the CDR3 reads TGCGCCAGCAGCTTAGACAGGGTGAACACTGAAGCTTTCTTT. It codes for CASSLDRVNTEAFF.